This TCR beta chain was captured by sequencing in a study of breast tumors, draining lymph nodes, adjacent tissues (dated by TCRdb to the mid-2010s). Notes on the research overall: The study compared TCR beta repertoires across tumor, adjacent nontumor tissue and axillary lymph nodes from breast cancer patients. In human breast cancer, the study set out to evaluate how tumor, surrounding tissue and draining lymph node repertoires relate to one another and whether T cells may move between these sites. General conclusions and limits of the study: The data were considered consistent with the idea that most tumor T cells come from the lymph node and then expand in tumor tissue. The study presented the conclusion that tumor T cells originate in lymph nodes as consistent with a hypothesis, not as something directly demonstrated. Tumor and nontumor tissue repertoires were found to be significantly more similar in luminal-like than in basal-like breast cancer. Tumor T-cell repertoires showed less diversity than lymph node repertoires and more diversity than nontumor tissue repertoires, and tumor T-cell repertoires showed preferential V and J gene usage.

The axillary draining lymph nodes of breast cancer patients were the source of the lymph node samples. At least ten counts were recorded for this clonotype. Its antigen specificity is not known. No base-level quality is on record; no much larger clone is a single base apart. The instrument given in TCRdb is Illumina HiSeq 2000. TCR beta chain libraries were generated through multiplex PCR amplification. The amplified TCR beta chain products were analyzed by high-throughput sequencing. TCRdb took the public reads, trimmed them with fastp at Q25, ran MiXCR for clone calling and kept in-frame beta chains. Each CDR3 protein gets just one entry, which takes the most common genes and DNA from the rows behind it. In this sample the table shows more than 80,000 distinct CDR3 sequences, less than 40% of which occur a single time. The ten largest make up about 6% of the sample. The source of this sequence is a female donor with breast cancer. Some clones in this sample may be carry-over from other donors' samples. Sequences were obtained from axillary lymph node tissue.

DNA sequence: TGTGCCAGCAGCTTAGAACAGGGGATTCATGGCTACACCTTC. Its coded protein is CASSLEQGIHGYTF. The sequence is built from TRBV7-2 and TRBJ1-2; 7 bases in the middle match TRBD1. The CDR1 and CDR2 encoded by the germline V gene are SGHTA and FQGNSA. Trimming accounts for 1 base at V and 6 bases at J, while the number of junction bases matched to no gene is 5. The CDR3 measures 14 amino acids from cysteine to phenylalanine. CDR3 DNA only is kept here, 42 bases in frame from base 1.